This T cell receptor beta chain was captured in a study of T cell repertoires in cytomegalovirus infection. Using its own MiXCR run on the reads, TCRdb lists one record per CDR3 protein. The profile shows approximately 550,000 distinct CDR3 sequences, more than 15% of them singletons. The CDR3 is made up of 13 amino acids. CDR1 is MRHNA, CDR2 SNTAGT, per germline. The ends were cut back, 6 bases at V and 3 bases at J, with 10 bases in the middle. This sequence joins TRBV6-4 and TRBJ2-3; no reliable D call. The sample comprised CD8+ T cells from PBMCs. The clonotype comes from a human donor in good health (CMV status not recorded). Some clones in this sample may be carry-over from other donors' samples. Here the CDR3 DNA reads TGTGCCAGCAGGCCCAGGTTTACAGATACGCAGTATTTT. It yields the protein CASRPRFTDTQYF.